These 18 T cell receptor beta chains were all obtained from the same sample, sequenced in a study of cytomegalovirus exposure and HLA in healthy donors. Use of 60 Vbeta and 13 Jbeta primers characterized the PCR. Method: immunoSEQ multiplex PCR; TCRdb's copy keeps in-frame clones and lacks some. The data contain over 100,000 clones, less than 80% of them singletons. Sample: PBMCs. The receptors originated from a woman in her twenties or thirties in good health and CMV-seronegative.

This clone has more than one count but fewer than ten. The V and J genes are TRBV9 and TRBJ1-2, with D perhaps matching TRBD1 (6 bases). Germline V gene lookup returns CDR1 SGDLS and CDR2 YYNGEE. V was pared by 0 bases and J by 2 bases, with 8 bases between. The CDR3 spans 14 residues. Here the CDR3 reads CASSVGQGNYGYTF. CDR3 bases: TGTGCCAGCAGCGTAGGGCAGGGGAACTATGGCTACACCTTC.

This clone was observed a few times. The chain links TRBV2 to TRBJ2-5; a possible D gene is TRBD1 (6 bases). TRBJ2-7 matches the DNA end more closely, so the J call is doubtful. The V gene's germline CDR1 is SNHLY and CDR2 FYNNEI. This CDR3 spans 13 amino acids. The CDR3 DNA reads as TGTGCCAGCAGTGGCCGGGACACCTACGAGCAGTACTTC. Translation: CASSGRDTYEQYF.

This chain links TRBV11-2 with TRBJ2-7; D not resolved. Germline V gene lookup returns CDR1 SGHAT and CDR2 FQNNGV. Trimming shortened V by 5 bases and J by 2 bases, and 7 bases separated the two germline ends. CDR3 length: 12 residues. CDR3 in amino acids: CASSRRAYEQYF. CDR3 nucleotides: TGTGCCAGCAGCCGAAGAGCCTACGAGCAGTACTTC.

The chain recombines TRBV7-9 with TRBJ1-1; tentatively, D is TRBD1 (5 bases). The V gene lost 5 bases and the J gene lost 1 base, with 11 bases spanning the gap. The germline gives CDR1 SEHNR, CDR2 FQNEAQ (reference sequence). This CDR3 region has 14 residues. The CDR3 DNA follows: TGTGCCAGCAGCATCCACCAGGGGAACACTGAAGCTTTCTTT. It yields the protein CASSIHQGNTEAFF.

This clone was detected a few times. The CDR3 loop reads CASSLTPTGGEQFF. As DNA, the CDR3 is TGTGCCAGCAGCCTAACCCCGACAGGGGGTGAGCAGTTCTTC. The chain carries TRBV11-3 and TRBJ2-1, with 9 nucleotides matching TRBD1. The V gene's germline CDR1 is SGHNT and CDR2 YENEEA. CDR3 size: 14 residues. The V segment lost 5 bases and the J segment 9 bases; nucleotides outside the gene matches: 8.

The chain joins TRBV29-1 to TRBJ2-7, with 9 positions matching TRBD2. Per germline, CDR1 SQVTM and CDR2 ANQGSEA. The CDR3 length is 12 residues. Losses at the gene ends were 7 bases for V and 6 bases for J; bases not matched to a gene: 7. The CDR3 nucleotides are TGCAGCGCCTATAGCGGGAGATCCGAGCAGTACTTC. It translates to CSAYSGRSEQYF.

The rearrangement joins TRBV5-1 to TRBJ2-7, with D possibly TRBD1 on 5 matching bases. CDR1 and CDR2 from the germline V gene are SGHRS and YFSETQ. V lost 0 bases and J 5 bases, leaving 15 bases between the germline ends. The CDR3 runs to 15 residues. This chain's CDR3 is CASSLVGLGRDEQYF. The CDR3 coding sequence is TGCGCCAGCAGCTTGGTGGGGCTGGGTCGGGACGAGCAGTACTTC.

This clone was recorded only once. The V and J genes are TRBV7-2 and TRBJ1-5; D is undetermined. Deletions cut 2 bases from V and 6 bases from J, with 8 bases between. The CDR3 sequence is 13 residues long. The V gene's germline CDR1 is SGHTA and CDR2 FQGNSA. Written as DNA, the CDR3 is TGTGCCAGCAGCTTAATCGCGGGTCAGCCCCAGCATTTT. Translating it yields CASSLIAGQPQHF.

The CDR3, as DNA: TGTGCCAGCAGTTTACTAGGGGTCGGCTACGAGCAGTACTTC. It encodes CASSLLGVGYEQYF. The genes are TRBV27 and TRBJ2-7; D is perhaps TRBD1 (5 bases). This CDR3 contains 14 residues. The germline V gene encodes CDR1 MNHEY and CDR2 SMNVEV (reference sequence). The V and J ends lost 2 bases and 3 bases respectively, with 11 bases between them.

The V and J genes are TRBV27 and TRBJ2-1, with TRBD2 identical over 7 bases. The CDR3 loop spans 14 amino acids. After removal of 4 bases from V and 2 bases from J, the junction contained 2 bases not matched to a gene. Germline V CDR1 and CDR2: MNHEY, SMNVEV (reference sequence). In DNA form, the CDR3 reads TGTGCCAGCAGTTCGCTAGCGGCCTACAATGAGCAGTTCTTC. As protein: CASSSLAAYNEQFF.

The chain has TRBV6-5 and TRBJ1-4; 8 nucleotides align to TRBD1. The CDR3 has 16 residues. The V gene's germline CDR1 is MNHEY and CDR2 SVGAGI. Losses at the gene ends were 1 base for V and 1 base for J; bases not matched to a gene: 2. The CDR3 spells CASSYLTGGTNEKLFF. The DNA for the CDR3 is TGTGCCAGCAGTTACTTAACAGGGGGAACTAATGAAAAACTGTTTTTT.

This clone was picked up a small number of times. V and J are TRBV14 and TRBJ2-5; D call uncertain. Germline CDR1 SGHDN, CDR2 FVKESK. The CDR3 consists of 15 residues. The ends were cut back, 2 bases at V and 0 bases at J, with 10 bases in the middle. The CDR3 protein is CASSQMTLYQETQYF. Written as DNA, the CDR3 is TGTGCCAGCAGCCAAATGACACTGTACCAAGAGACCCAGTACTTC. The full variable domain, with the rest looked up from reference TRBV14 and TRBJ2-5, is EAGVTQFPSHSVIEKGQTVTLRCDPISGHDNLYWYRRVMGKEIKFLLHFVKESKQDESGMPNNRFLAERTGGTYSTLKVQPAELEDSGVYFCASSQMTLYQETQYFGPGTRLLVL.

The rearrangement uses TRBV10-2 and TRBJ2-7; TRBD2 matches 9 bases. The CDR3 covers 15 residues. Germline values: CDR1 WSHSY, CDR2 SAAADI. V was pared by 6 bases and J by 3 bases, with 9 bases of the junction left unmatched. This chain's CDR3 is CASSLDGTSFYEQYF. CDR3 DNA: TGCGCCAGCAGCCTTGATGGGACTAGCTTCTACGAGCAGTACTTC.

The gene calls are TRBV11-2 and TRBJ2-1, with 12 bases that match TRBD2. Germline V gives CDR1 SGHAT, CDR2 FQNNGV. V shed 5 bases, J shed 0 bases, and the junction held 2 bases outside the gene matches. The CDR3 runs to 16 residues. CDR3 sequence reads: CASSATSGSSYNEQFF. CDR3 coding DNA: TGTGCCAGCAGCGCGACTAGCGGGAGCTCCTACAATGAGCAGTTCTTC.

This clone was recorded a few times. The chain is built from TRBV7-2 and TRBJ2-7; 7 nucleotides match TRBD2. The CDR3 runs to 13 residues. The germline V gene has CDR1 SGHTA and CDR2 FQGNSA. After removal of 5 bases from V and 3 bases from J, the junction contained 4 bases not matched to a gene. CDR3 residues: CASSPRTSYEQYF. CDR3 sequence (DNA): TGTGCCAGCAGCCCCCGGACTAGCTACGAGCAGTACTTC.

This sequence joins TRBV7-3 and TRBJ2-7, with 7 nucleotides matching TRBD2. The CDR3 is made up of 15 amino acids. With V trimmed by 1 base and J by 0 bases, 3 bases remained unmatched. Germline-derived CDR1 and CDR2 are SGHTA and FQGTGA. The CDR3 here is CASSLMGGSSYEQYF. Written as DNA, the CDR3 is TGTGCCAGCAGCTTAATGGGCGGGAGCTCCTACGAGCAGTACTTC.

The V call is TRBV4-3, the J call TRBJ2-7; 7 nucleotides line up with TRBD2. The CDR3 is 17 amino acids. In germline, CDR1 is LGHNA, CDR2 YSLEER. Trimming cost V 1 base and J 1 base; bases outside gene matches: 10. The CDR3 here is CASSQGILADYSYEQYF. In nucleotides, the CDR3 is TGCGCCAGCAGCCAAGGGATTCTAGCGGACTATTCCTACGAGCAGTACTTC.

The chain is built from TRBV18 and TRBJ2-5; TRBD2 matches at 8 bases. The CDR3 loop spans 17 amino acids. CDR1 KGHSH and CDR2 LQKENI come from the germline V gene. V was clipped by 3 bases and J by 4 bases; unmatched bases: 13. The CDR3 region has the DNA TGTGCCAGCTCACCTATAACCTTGGCGGGAGGTGGAGAGACCCAGTACTTC. Residues: CASSPITLAGGGETQYF.